This T cell receptor (beta chain) was sequenced for a study of CD8+CD57+ T cells in acquired aplastic anemia. TCR beta VDJ combinations and CDR3 sequences were profiled from genomic DNA. MiXCR, run by TCRdb on the reads, gives a single entry per CDR3 protein. The sample records some 190,000 distinct CDR3 sequences, less than 65% being singletons. This clonotype appeared many times. Its specificity is unknown. This CDR3 comprises 17 residues. Germline CDR1 reads LNHDA; CDR2 reads SQIVND (reference sequence). V lost 5 bases and J lost 6, with 23 bases in between. Study conclusions and caveats: The study identified around 28 CD8+ CDR3 sequences shared by patients and controls.

Sample: sorted CD4+, CD8+, or CD8+CD57+ T cells (not recorded which) from PBMCs. This TCR came from a human donor in good health, serving as a control. The chain couples TRBV19 to TRBJ1-5; D is possibly TRBD1 (6 bases). CDR3 DNA: TGTGCCAGTAGTCTACGGGGGGGGGCTATTAGGGGTCAGCCCCAGCATTTT. Protein product: CASSLRGGAIRGQPQHF. Drawing the rest from reference TRBV19 and TRBJ1-5, the complete variable domain is DGGITQSPKYLFRKEGQNVTLSCEQNLNHDAMYWYRQDPGQGLRLIYYSQIVNDFQKGDIAEGYSVSREKKESFPLTVTSAQKNPTAFYLCASSLRGGAIRGQPQHFGDGTRLSIL.